This passage covers 7 T cell receptor beta chains from one sample sequenced in a study of blood T cell repertoires in COVID-19. Sequenced by immunoSEQ multiplex PCR; TCRdb stores in-frame clones only, minus some. This table holds 330,000 or so clones, approximately 88% found once. The sample comprised PBMCs or T cells enriched from blood (not recorded which). The receptors derive from a man aged 25 to 40 who had recovered from COVID-19.

CDR3 residues: CASSPTGDSYNSPLHF. The CDR3 DNA sequence: TGTGCCAGCAGCCCTACAGGGGACTCCTATAATTCACCCCTCCACTTT. The chain has TRBV6-6 and TRBJ1-6; 7 bases line up with TRBD1. Trimming cost V 6 bases and J 0 bases; bases outside gene matches: 5. The CDR3 extends over 16 amino acids. CDR1 MNHNY and CDR2 SVGAGI come from the germline V gene (reference sequence).

This rearrangement joins TRBV9 to TRBJ1-3; 12 bases agree with TRBD1. Germline lookup yields CDR1 SGDLS and CDR2 YYNGEE. CDR3 length: 17 residues. J lost 4 bases, V lost 0 bases, and 5 bases had no gene match. The CDR3 spells CASSVVSGTGGGNTIYF. Here the CDR3 DNA reads TGTGCCAGCAGCGTAGTGTCGGGGACAGGGGGCGGAAACACCATATATTTT.

This chain joins TRBV5-5 and TRBJ1-1; D is uncertain. CDR3 size: 13 residues. The germline CDR1 and CDR2 sequences are SGHKS and YYEKEE (reference sequence). The V gene lost 0 bases and the J gene lost 8 bases, with 11 bases spanning the gap. CDR3 region: CASSLVPGWEAFF. CDR3 DNA sequence: TGTGCCAGCAGCTTGGTGCCGGGGTGGGAAGCTTTCTTT. Full variable domain (rest looked up from reference TRBV5-5 and TRBJ1-1): DAGVTQSPTHLIKTRGQQVTLRCSPISGHKSVSWYQQVLGQGPQFIFQYYEKEERGRGNFPDRFSARQFPNYSSELNVNALLLGDSALYLCASSLVPGWEAFFGQGTRLTVV.

This rearrangement joins TRBV5-1 to TRBJ2-2; D is undetermined. Trimming stripped 0 bases from V and 12 bases from J, with 9 bases between. This CDR3 has 12 amino acids. Looked up from germline, CDR1 is SGHRS and CDR2 is YFSETQ. This CDR3 reads CASSLGQSKLFF. In nucleotides, the CDR3 is TGCGCCAGCAGCTTGGGCCAGTCAAAGCTGTTTTTT.

The chain uses TRBV5-1 and TRBJ2-3; 9 nucleotides line up with TRBD1. V lost 3 bases to trimming and J lost 5 bases; unmatched junction nucleotides: 4. The germline gives CDR1 SGHRS, CDR2 YFSETQ. The CDR3 extends over 14 amino acids. CDR3 sequence (DNA): TGCGCCAGCAGCTCGACAGGGGGAAGAGATACGCAGTATTTT. Translation gives CASSSTGGRDTQYF.

This rearrangement joins TRBV4-1 to TRBJ1-1; D ambiguous. The V gene lost 1 base and the J gene lost 6 bases, with 9 bases spanning the gap. This CDR3 spans 13 amino acids. Looked up from germline, CDR1 is MGHRA and CDR2 is YSYEKL. The CDR3, as DNA: TGCGCCAGCAGCCAAGGGTTATCAGCTGAAGCTTTCTTT. Its translation is CASSQGLSAEAFF.

This sequence joins TRBV27 and TRBJ2-1; 9 bases are a match to TRBD1. This CDR3 is built from 15 residues. The V gene end was trimmed by 5 bases and the J gene end by 4 bases; junction bases not matched to a gene: 6. CDR1 and CDR2 (germline): MNHEY, SMNVEV (reference sequence). The CDR3 DNA is TGTGCCAGCAGTCGACAGGGGGGTAATTACAATGAGCAGTTCTTC. Its protein product is CASSRQGGNYNEQFF.